The TCR beta chain under discussion was sequenced for a study of blood T cell repertoires in COVID-19. Study summary: COVID-19 samples from acute and convalescent phases originated in the United States, Italy and Spain. From T cells, B-cell-depleted T cells, or PBMCs came the material, which was cDNA or gDNA.

Authors' methods: Reference gene primer amplification gave estimated nucleated cell counts. Sequenced by immunoSEQ multiplex PCR; TCRdb stores in-frame clones only, minus some. The V and J calls and clone size are taken from that table; D and trimming were inferred from the DNA. Here the sample spans 90,000 or so clones, roughly 90% being singletons. Trimming removed 0 bases from V and 4 bases from J, with 13 bases in between. The length of the CDR3 is 15 residues. Germline V gene data show CDR1 as LGHNA and CDR2 as YSLEER. The genes are TRBV4-3 and TRBJ2-7; weak D call: TRBD2 (5 bases). The receptor was isolated from an elderly man with active or convalescent COVID-19. Sequencing input: peripheral blood. The CDR3 DNA reads TGCGCCAGCAGCCAAGATCGCTTACCGGGATACGAGCAGTACTTC. It encodes CASSQDRLPGYEQYF.